Listed here are 14 T cell receptor beta chains from one sample, sequenced in a study of blood T cell repertoires in COVID-19. TCRdb's copy holds only in-frame clones and misses some; the assay was immunoSEQ multiplex PCR. Of tens of thousands of clones listed, approximately 83% are singletons. Sequencing was done on a sample of peripheral blood. The receptors derive from a man at least 80 years old with COVID-19, enrolled during active disease.

The genes are TRBV6-5 and TRBJ1-1; D is perhaps TRBD1 (6 bases). This CDR3 is built from 15 residues. Germline CDR1 is MNHEY and CDR2 is SVGAGI. Trimming cost V 5 bases and J 0 bases, with 13 bases left between them. The CDR3 protein is CASSTEQGLNTEAFF. In DNA form, the CDR3 reads TGTGCCAGCAGTACCGAACAGGGCTTGAACACTGAAGCTTTCTTT.

This sequence joins TRBV24-1 and TRBJ2-5, with 12 bases fitting TRBD1. This CDR3 spans 15 amino acids. Germline values: CDR1 KGHDR, CDR2 SFDVKD. Trimming removed 5 bases from V and 5 bases from J; junction bases left unmatched: 5. CDR3 residues: CATSGGQGARETQYF. The CDR3 DNA sequence: TGTGCCACCAGTGGGGGACAGGGGGCGAGGGAGACCCAGTACTTC.

The chain has TRBV6-5 and TRBJ1-2; a possible D gene is TRBD1 (6 bases). The ends were cut back, 3 bases at V and 4 bases at J, with 18 bases in the middle. CDR3 size: 16 residues. Germline-derived CDR1 and CDR2 are MNHEY and SVGAGI. As DNA, the CDR3 is TGTGCCAGCAGTTATGATGAGGGGGTCAATGGCTATGGCTACACCTTC. Residues: CASSYDEGVNGYGYTF.

J is TRBJ1-1 and V is TRBV3-1 (or the pseudogene TRBV3-2), with D possibly being TRBD1 (6 bases). CDR1 and CDR2 (germline): LGHDT, YNNKEL (reference sequence). This CDR3 region has 15 residues. The V gene lost 5 bases and the J gene lost 7 bases, with 20 bases spanning the gap. CDR3 sequence reads: CASSERGTVGGEAFF. For the CDR3, the DNA is TGTGCCAGCAGCGAAAGGGGGACCGTGGGTGGTGAAGCTTTCTTT.

J is TRBJ1-3 and V is TRBV3-1 (or the pseudogene TRBV3-2); TRBD1 is a possible D gene (5 bases). The CDR3 runs to 16 residues. Germline values: CDR1 LGHDT, CDR2 YNNKEL (reference sequence). The V end lost 4 bases, the J end lost 0 bases, and 13 bases lay between the germline ends. The CDR3 protein is CASSPPRGSSGNTIYF. CDR3 coding DNA: TGTGCCAGCAGCCCACCTCGGGGGAGCTCTGGAAACACCATATATTTT.

The chain couples TRBV7-2 to TRBJ1-2; D gene unclear. Trimming stripped 4 bases from V and 3 bases from J, with 18 bases between. Germline V gene data show CDR1 as SGHTA and CDR2 as FQGNSA. The CDR3 runs to 16 residues. For the CDR3, the DNA is TGTGCCAGCAGCTCTCACGCCGACCCTAGTTACTATGGCTACACCTTC. Amino acid sequence: CASSSHADPSYYGYTF.

The chain uses TRBV6-5 and TRBJ1-4, with 7 bases matching TRBD1. The germline CDR1 and CDR2 sequences are MNHEY and SVGAGI. With V trimmed by 7 bases and J by 4 bases, 9 bases remained unmatched. The CDR3 sequence is 15 residues long. Here the CDR3 DNA reads TGTGCCAGCACCCGGAGGGGGCAGGGTAATGAAAAACTGTTTTTT. It encodes CASTRRGQGNEKLFF.

This chain joins TRBV6-5 and TRBJ1-1; D ambiguous. CDR1 is MNHEY, CDR2 SVGAGI, per germline. CDR3 length: 11 residues. V lost 7 bases and J lost 8, with 11 bases in between. CDR3 in DNA: TGTGCCAGCATAAGGCAGGCAGAAGCTTTCTTT. It codes for CASIRQAEAFF.

The J gene is TRBJ1-2, the V gene TRBV14; D remains ambiguous. The CDR3 length is 13 residues. Germline V gene lookup returns CDR1 SGHDN and CDR2 FVKESK. V was cut by 0 bases and J by 2 bases, with 4 bases left in between. CDR3 amino acids: CASSQDRNYGYTF. CDR3 in DNA: TGTGCCAGCAGCCAAGATAGAAACTATGGCTACACCTTC. The full variable domain, with the rest looked up from reference TRBV14 and TRBJ1-2, is EAGVTQFPSHSVIEKGQTVTLRCDPISGHDNLYWYRRVMGKEIKFLLHFVKESKQDESGMPNNRFLAERTGGTYSTLKVQPAELEDSGVYFCASSQDRNYGYTFGSGTRLTVV.

V and J are TRBV7-2 and TRBJ1-5; tentative D call: TRBD1 (5 bases). V was trimmed by 2 bases and J by 5 bases, leaving 16 bases between them. Per germline, CDR1 SGHTA and CDR2 FQGNSA. The CDR3 totals 16 residues. Written as DNA, the CDR3 is TGTGCCAGCAGCTTAACGCAGGGCGACAGATATCAGCCCCAGCATTTT. Its translation is CASSLTQGDRYQPQHF. Full variable domain (remainder filled in from reference TRBV7-2 and TRBJ1-5): GAGVSQSPSNKVTEKGKDVELRCDPISGHTALYWYRQSLGQGLEFLIYFQGNSAPDKSGLPSDRFSAERTGGSVSTLTIQRTQQEDSAVYLCASSLTQGDRYQPQHFGDGTRLSIL.

The CDR3 bases are TGTGCCAGTAACGTTCAGGGGGCGCCCACCGGGGAGCTGTTTTTT. This sequence encodes CASNVQGAPTGELFF. The chain is built from TRBV19 and TRBJ2-2; 8 nucleotides align to TRBD1. J lost 4 bases, V lost 7 bases, and 8 bases had no gene match. In germline, CDR1 is LNHDA, CDR2 SQIVND (reference sequence). CDR3 length: 15 amino acids.

This rearrangement joins TRBV5-1 to TRBJ2-7; 9 nucleotides align to TRBD1. CDR1 and CDR2 from the germline V gene are SGHRS and YFSETQ. CDR3 length: 15 residues. V dropped 4 bases and J dropped 3; count of bases not matched to a gene: 8. The CDR3 sequence is CASSVGQGPHYEQYV. The CDR3 bases are TGCGCCAGCAGCGTCGGACAGGGGCCCCACTACGAGCAGTACGTC.

The V and J genes are TRBV5-3 and TRBJ1-1; 9 bases align to TRBD1. TRBV5-3 is reported as an ORF; its role is uncertain. The CDR3 runs 15 residues. V trimming: 4 bases; J trimming: 6 bases; junction bases outside the gene matches: 10. The CDR3 region is CARSGLQGAHPEAFF. The DNA for the CDR3 is TGTGCCAGAAGCGGATTACAGGGGGCGCATCCTGAAGCTTTCTTT.

The CDR3 sequence: CASRRTSGSDTQYF. The CDR3 region has the DNA TGTGCCAGCAGGCGGACTAGCGGTTCAGATACGCAGTATTTT. The chain carries TRBV6-5 and TRBJ2-3; 10 positions agree with TRBD2. The V gene end was trimmed by 6 bases and the J gene end by 4 bases; junction bases not matched to a gene: 4. The germline V gene has CDR1 MNHEY and CDR2 SVGAGI. This CDR3 is built from 14 residues.